These T cell receptor beta chains were read from a single sample in a study of T cells in Graves' hyperthyroidism and ophthalmopathy. TCRdb reanalysed the multiplex PCR reads using MiXCR and keeps one entry per CDR3 protein. Seen here are under 40,000 distinct CDR3 sequences, about 53% observed once, and the top ten hold roughly 25%. Sequencing used blood. The receptors here all came from a woman in her forties with Graves' ophthalmopathy. The CDR3 runs from the conserved cysteine through the conserved F or W.

TRBV11-1	CASSSGQINEQFF
TRBV4-1	CASSPSGTGAGELFF
TRBV15	CATSSRDRVQETQYF
TRBV30	CACGLHEGEQYF
TRBV5-6	CASSFRDRYNSPLHF
TRBV12-3/TRBV12-4	CASSPEDRGINYEQYF
TRBV6-5	CASSNQGYGYTF
TRBV5-5	CASSTPGTGGTQYF
TRBV20-1	CSARATGLAGGYEQFF
TRBV5-4	CASSFRRNTIYF
TRBV5-1	CASRRGEGHEQYF
TRBV19	CASTTQQGALDYGYTF
TRBV6-1	CASSEGRHRGRETQYF
TRBV7-2	CASSTGPAGYTDTQYF
TRBV29-1	CSVRDRPFDNYGYTF
TRBV6-2/TRBV6-3	CAIREAGGAETQHF
TRBV2	CASALAVAGELFF
TRBV6-7	CASTGGDEQYF
TRBV20-1	CSGADHGGAGYTF
TRBV7-6	CASSLGETQYFGQPQHF
TRBV12-5	CASGRGQGGYGYTF
TRBV10-3	CAISHSSRVGYEQYF
TRBV2	CASSKPGAQETQYF
TRBV7-2	CASSLVTEFDGTEAFF
TRBV5-4	CANSLGSQGNTEAFF
TRBV5-1	CASSLSGYNTGELFF
TRBV9	CASSVGPETYEQYF
TRBV19	CASRQDRGSETQYF